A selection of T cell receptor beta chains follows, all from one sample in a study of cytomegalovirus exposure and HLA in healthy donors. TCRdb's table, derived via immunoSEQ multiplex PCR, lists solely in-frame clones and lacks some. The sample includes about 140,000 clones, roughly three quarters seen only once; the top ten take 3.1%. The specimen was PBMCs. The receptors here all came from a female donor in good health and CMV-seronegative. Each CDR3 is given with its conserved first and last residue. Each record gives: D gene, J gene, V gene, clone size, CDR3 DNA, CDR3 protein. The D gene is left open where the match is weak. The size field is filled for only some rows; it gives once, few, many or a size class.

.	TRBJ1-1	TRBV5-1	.	TGCGCCAGCAGCTTGGGCAGGGAGAACACTGAAGCTTTCTTT	CASSLGRENTEAFF
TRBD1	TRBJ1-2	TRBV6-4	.	TGTGCCAGCAGTGAGGGACAGGGGGCCAGCTATGGCTACACCTTC	CASSEGQGASYGYTF
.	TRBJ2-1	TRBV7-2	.	TGTGCCAGCAGCTTAAGACTAGATTCCGTTAGTGAGCAGTTCTTC	CASSLRLDSVSEQFF
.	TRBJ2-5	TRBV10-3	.	TGTGCCATCAGTGATCCCAGGGCCCCAGGAAAGACCCAGTACTTC	CAISDPRAPGKTQYF
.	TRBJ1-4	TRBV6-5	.	TGTGCCAGCAGGAGGGATGAAAAACTGTTTTTT	CASRRDEKLFF
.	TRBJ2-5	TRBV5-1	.	TGCGCCAGCAATCCGAGGAGCCTTGGCGAGACCCAGTACTTC	CASNPRSLGETQYF
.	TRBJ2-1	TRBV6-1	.	TGTGCCAGCAGACACAGCAATGAGCAGTTCTTC	CASRHSNEQFF
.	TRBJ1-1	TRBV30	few	TGTGCCTGGAGTGTAAACTCGAACACTGAAGCTTTCTTT	CAWSVNSNTEAFF
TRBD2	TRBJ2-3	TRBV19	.	TGTGCCAGTAGTCCCCGGACTAGCGGGGTTAAAAGACTCACAGATACGCAGTATTTT	CASSPRTSGVKRLTDTQYF
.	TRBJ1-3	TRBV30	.	TGTGCCTGGAGTGTAGGCCACAGCCCAGGAAACACCATATATTTT	CAWSVGHSPGNTIYF
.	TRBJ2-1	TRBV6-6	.	TGTGCCAGCAGTTACCTGCGGGACCTTCTAAAGGATGAGCAGTTCTTC	CASSYLRDLLKDEQFF
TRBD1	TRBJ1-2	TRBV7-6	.	TGTGCCAGCAGCTTAGGACAGGGAATCGATGGCTACACCTTC	CASSLGQGIDGYTF
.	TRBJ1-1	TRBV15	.	TGTGCCACCAGCAGAGGGTCTGCACTACGCATGAACACTGAAGCTTTCTTT	CATSRGSALRMNTEAFF
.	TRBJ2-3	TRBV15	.	TGTGCCACCAGCACGGAACAGGCAGGGATTAGCACAGATACGCAGTATTTT	CATSTEQAGISTDTQYF
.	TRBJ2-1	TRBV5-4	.	TGTGCCAGCAGCGCGGGACAGTACAATGAGCAGTTCTTC	CASSAGQYNEQFF
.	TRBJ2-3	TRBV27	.	TGTGCCAGCAGTTACGCCCCACTCGATACGCAGTATTTT	CASSYAPLDTQYF
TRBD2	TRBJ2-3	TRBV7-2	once	TGTGCCAGCAGCGCTAGCGGGGTATACACAGATACGCAGTATTTT	CASSASGVYTDTQYF
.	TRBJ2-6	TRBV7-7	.	TGTGCTAGCAGCTTAGGGCGGATCTCTGGGGCCAACGTCCTGACTTTC	CASSLGRISGANVLTF
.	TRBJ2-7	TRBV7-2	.	TGTGCCAGCAGCTCGGACAGAGCAAGCTACGAGCAGTACTTC	CASSSDRASYEQYF
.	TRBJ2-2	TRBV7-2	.	TGTGCCAGCCGTCGGTGGACCCAGGGCGGGGAGCTGTTTTTT	CASRRWTQGGELFF
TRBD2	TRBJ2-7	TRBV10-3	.	TGTGCCATCAGTGAAAGGCAGGGTGAAGGGACTAGCCGTCGCGAGCAGTACTTC	CAISERQGEGTSRREQYF
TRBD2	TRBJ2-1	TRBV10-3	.	TGTGCCATCAGTGGTCTAGCGGGGGGGCTGGGTAATGAGCAGTTCTTC	CAISGLAGGLGNEQFF
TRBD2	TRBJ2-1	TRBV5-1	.	TGCGCCAGCAGCCAGACTAGCGGGGGCTCATACAATGAGCAGTTCTTC	CASSQTSGGSYNEQFF
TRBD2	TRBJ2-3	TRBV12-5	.	TGTGCTAGTGGTCCCGCGGGGGGAGCCATAGATACGCAGTATTTT	CASGPAGGAIDTQYF
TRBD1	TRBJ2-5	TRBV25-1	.	TGTGCCAGCAGTACTACCGGGACAGGGCGGCGAGAGACCCAGTACTTC	CASSTTGTGRRETQYF
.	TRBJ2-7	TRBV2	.	TGTGCCAGCAGTATTACCGTTGACTTCGAGCAGTACTTC	CASSITVDFEQYF
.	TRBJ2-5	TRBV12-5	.	TGTGCTAGTGGTTTGACTCTTAAGCCCGAAGAGACCCAGTACTTC	CASGLTLKPEETQYF
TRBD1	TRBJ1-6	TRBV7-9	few	TGTGCCAGCAGCTCCCGACAGGGGAGGAATTCACCCCTCCACTTT	CASSSRQGRNSPLHF
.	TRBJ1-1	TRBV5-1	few	TGCGCCAGCAGCGGGTCGACAGGAGTCACTGAAGCTTTCTTT	CASSGSTGVTEAFF
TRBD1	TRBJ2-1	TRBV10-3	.	TGTGCCATGGGGACAGGGGCCCCCTACAATGAGCAGTTCTTC	CAMGTGAPYNEQFF
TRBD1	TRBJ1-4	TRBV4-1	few	TGCGCCAGCAGCCAAGTAGGACAGGGGAGTGAAAAACTGTTTTTT	CASSQVGQGSEKLFF
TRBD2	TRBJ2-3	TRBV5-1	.	TGCGCCAGCAGCCTGACTAGCGGGGGTGATACGCAGTATTTT	CASSLTSGGDTQYF
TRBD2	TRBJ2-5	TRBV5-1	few	TGCGCCAGCAGCTTGGCCTCAGCGGGGGGGCTTGAGACCCAGTACTTC	CASSLASAGGLETQYF
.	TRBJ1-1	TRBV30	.	TGTGCCTGGAGTGCGGCGCGGAGGACTGAAGCTTTCTTT	CAWSAARRTEAFF
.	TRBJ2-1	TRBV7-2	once	TGTGCCAGCAGCTTAGCAACAGACAATGAGCAGTTCTTC	CASSLATDNEQFF
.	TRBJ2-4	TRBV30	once	TGTGCCTGGAGTGTACGAGTGAAGGGGAACATTCAGTACTTC	CAWSVRVKGNIQYF
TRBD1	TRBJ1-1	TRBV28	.	TGTGCCAGCAGTTCAAGACAGGGCCAACGCAGGACTGAAGCTTTCTTT	CASSSRQGQRRTEAFF
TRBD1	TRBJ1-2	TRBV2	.	TGTGCCAGCAGTTGGACAGGGGTTGAGGGCTACACCTTC	CASSWTGVEGYTF
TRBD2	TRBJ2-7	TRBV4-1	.	TGCGCCAGCAGCCAAGATTCGGAGACTAGCGGATTCTACGAGCAGTACTTC	CASSQDSETSGFYEQYF
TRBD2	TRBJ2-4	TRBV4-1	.	TGCGCCAGCAGCCAAGACGGCAGCGGGAGGGCCGAAAACATTCAGTACTTC	CASSQDGSGRAENIQYF
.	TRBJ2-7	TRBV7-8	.	TGTGCCAGCAGCTTAGTTGCGTACGAGCAGTACTTC	CASSLVAYEQYF